This T cell receptor (beta chain) is from a study of blood T cell repertoires in COVID-19. Study as a whole: The samples span acute and convalescent COVID-19 from the United States, Italy and Spain.

Clones were sequenced by immunoSEQ multiplex PCR, and TCRdb holds only the in-frame ones, with some missing. The table shows around 160,000 clones, with about nine tenths occurring only once. This CDR3 is built from 15 residues. The germline V gene encodes CDR1 SQVTM and CDR2 ANQGSEA. Trimming removed 4 bases at V and 4 bases at J, with 19 bases between. The sample consisted of peripheral blood. The J gene is TRBJ1-2, the V gene TRBV29-1; no firm D call. This TCR was sampled from an older man with acute or convalescent COVID-19. The CDR3 protein is CSVGAADRLPYGYTF. The CDR3 DNA sequence: TGCAGCGTTGGAGCTGCGGATAGATTACCCTATGGCTACACCTTC.